The sample holds many counts of the clone carrying this T cell receptor (beta chain). For repertoire sequencing, the TCR beta CDR3 regions were amplified from RNA transcripts. Second-round multiplex PCR followed a first-round RT-PCR using HTBI primers. MiXCR was run by TCRdb on the multiplex PCR reads, yielding one entry per CDR3 protein. The data show about 400,000 distinct CDR3 sequences, with approximately 15% seen just once and approximately 7% held by the top ten. These data belong to a study of Graves' ophthalmopathy and Graves' hyperthyroidism. Germline V gives CDR1 MNHNS, CDR2 SASEGT. CDR3 length equals 14 residues. V trimming: 1 base; J trimming: 8 bases; junction bases outside the gene matches: 6. Patients in the hyperthyroidism group, adults aged 18 to 65, were newly diagnosed, under 2 months' duration.

The chain is built from TRBV6-1 and TRBJ1-2; TRBD1 aligns across 8 bases. This TCR was recovered from a woman aged 18 to 35 with stable Graves' hyperthyroidism. The sequencing input was peripheral blood. CDR3 amino acids: CASSEGTGLRGYTF. The DNA of the CDR3 is TGTGCCAGCAGTGAAGGGACAGGGCTTCGGGGCTACACCTTC.